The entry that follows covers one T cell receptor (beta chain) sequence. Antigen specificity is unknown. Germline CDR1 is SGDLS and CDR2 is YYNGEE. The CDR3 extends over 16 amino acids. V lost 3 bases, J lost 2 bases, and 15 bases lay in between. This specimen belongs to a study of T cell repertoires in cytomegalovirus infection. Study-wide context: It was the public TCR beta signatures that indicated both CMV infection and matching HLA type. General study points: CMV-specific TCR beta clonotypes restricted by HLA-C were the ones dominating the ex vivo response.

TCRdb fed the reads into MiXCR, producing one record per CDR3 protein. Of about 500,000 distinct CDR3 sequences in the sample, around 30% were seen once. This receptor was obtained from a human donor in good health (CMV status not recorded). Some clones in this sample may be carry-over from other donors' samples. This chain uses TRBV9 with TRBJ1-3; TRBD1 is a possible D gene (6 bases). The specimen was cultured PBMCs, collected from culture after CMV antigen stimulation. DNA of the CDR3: TGTGCCAGCAGCGGACAACAGGGATTGGCTGGAAACACCATATATTTT. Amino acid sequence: CASSGQQGLAGNTIYF.